These 15 T cell receptor beta chains were sequenced from one sample in a study of T cell changes during pregnancy in multiple sclerosis. Sequencing was performed with immunoSEQ multiplex PCR; in TCRdb, only in-frame clones are kept and a portion is missing. The table records under 15,000 clones, roughly 94% of them present only once. Sample: CD4+ T cells from peripheral blood mononuclear cells, taken before pregnancy. These receptors all come from a female donor with multiple sclerosis, enrolled in a pregnancy study.

The CDR3 loop reads CASSTGTGRAKNIQYF. In DNA, the CDR3 is TGTGCCAGCAGCACTGGGACAGGCAGAGCCAAAAACATTCAGTACTTC. The rearrangement uses TRBV11-2 and TRBJ2-4; 8 bases align to TRBD1. J lost 0 bases, V lost 5 bases, and 6 bases had no gene match. Germline CDR1 and CDR2: SGHAT and FQNNGV. The CDR3 consists of 16 residues. The full variable domain, completed using reference TRBV11-2 and TRBJ2-4, is EAGVAQSPRYKIIEKRQSVAFWCNPISGHATLYWYQQILGQGPKLLIQFQNNGVVDDSQLPKDRFSAERLKGVDSTLKIQPAKLEDSAVYLCASSTGTGRAKNIQYFGAGTRLSVL.

The chain joins TRBV19 to TRBJ2-7; 7 bases match TRBD1. After removal of 0 bases from V and 5 bases from J, the junction contained 4 bases not matched to a gene. The CDR3 is 14 residues long. The germline V gene encodes CDR1 LNHDA and CDR2 SQIVND (reference sequence). CDR3 residues: CASSIEGRGNEQYF. CDR3 DNA: TGTGCCAGTAGTATAGAAGGCAGGGGGAACGAGCAGTACTTC.

This sequence joins TRBV27 and TRBJ2-1; possible D gene TRBD1, 6 bases. Germline CDR1 is MNHEY and CDR2 is SMNVEV (reference sequence). Trimming shortened V by 6 bases and J by 0 bases, and 15 bases separated the two germline ends. The CDR3 runs 16 residues. The CDR3 DNA reads TGTGCCAGCAGAACCCTCACAGGGAGCTCCTACAATGAGCAGTTCTTC. Amino acids: CASRTLTGSSYNEQFF.

As for this clone: One end of the junction does not line up with germline, which may come from a read error. The chain recombines TRBV7-7 with TRBJ2-5; possible D gene TRBD2, 6 bases. The CDR3 length is 14 residues. Germline V lookup: CDR1 SSHAT, CDR2 FNYEAQ (reference sequence). CDR3 sequence: CASSPIGGGETQYF. In DNA form, the CDR3 reads TGTGCTAGCAGCCCTATCGGGGGTGGAGAGACCCAGTACTTC.

The genes are TRBV2 and TRBJ2-7; TRBD1 might be the D (6 bases). The CDR3 is 13 residues long. Germline CDR1 and CDR2: SNHLY and FYNNEI. V lost 6 bases and J 6 bases, leaving 15 bases between the germline ends. CDR3 region: CASSPARGGEQYF. Here the CDR3 DNA reads TGTGCCAGCAGCCCAGCTAGAGGGGGCGAGCAGTACTTC.

The chain joins TRBV5-6 to TRBJ1-1; possibly TRBD1 for D (5 bases). V was shortened by 2 bases and J by 4 bases, with 9 bases between the two germline ends. The V gene's germline CDR1 is SGHDT and CDR2 YYEEEE. This CDR3 is 13 amino acids long. CDR3 residues: CASSFGAPTEAFF. Here the CDR3 DNA reads TGTGCCAGCAGCTTTGGGGCCCCCACTGAAGCTTTCTTT.

The chain joins TRBV2 to TRBJ1-1; tentative D call: TRBD1 (6 bases). Germline CDR1 SNHLY, CDR2 FYNNEI. The germline V and J ends were trimmed by 3 bases and 4 bases, with 12 bases remaining between them. The CDR3 contains 14 residues. In nucleotides, the CDR3 is TGTGCCAGCAGTGAGCAGTTGGGGGCCACTGAAGCTTTCTTT. Protein sequence: CASSEQLGATEAFF.

The V and J genes are TRBV4-2 and TRBJ1-3, with TRBD1 matching 7 bases. CDR1 is LGHNA, CDR2 YNFKEQ, per germline. Trimming removed 3 bases from V and 0 bases from J; junction bases left unmatched: 5. The CDR3 has 16 residues. Written as DNA, the CDR3 is TGTGCCAGCAGCCACGACCGGGACAGCTCTGGAAACACCATATATTTT. Protein: CASSHDRDSSGNTIYF.

This chain joins TRBV19 and TRBJ1-2, with 7 bases lining up with TRBD1. This CDR3 is built from 11 residues. Germline CDR1 is LNHDA and CDR2 is SQIVND (reference sequence). Trimming cost V 9 bases and J 3 bases; bases outside gene matches: 1. The CDR3 DNA sequence: TGTGCCAGAAGGGGGCACTATGGCTACACCTTC. It yields the protein CARRGHYGYTF.

The chain combines TRBV19 with TRBJ1-2; TRBD1 matches 7 bases. J gave up 5 bases and V 3 bases, and 6 bases lay outside the gene matches. The CDR3 has 14 amino acids. Germline V gene lookup returns CDR1 LNHDA and CDR2 SQIVND (reference sequence). The CDR3 loop reads CASSMTGLSYGYTF. In DNA form, the CDR3 reads TGTGCCAGTAGTATGACAGGGTTATCGTATGGCTACACCTTC.

CDR3 coding DNA: TGCAGCGCCCGGGACAGCAATAATGAAAAACTGTTTTTT. Encoded protein: CSARDSNNEKLFF. The rearrangement joins TRBV29-1 to TRBJ1-4, with TRBD1 matching 7 bases. The CDR3 totals 13 residues. V lost 7 bases and J lost 4; bases outside the gene matches: 6. Germline V gives CDR1 SQVTM, CDR2 ANQGSEA.

This chain uses TRBV2 with TRBJ1-6, with a possible D match to TRBD1 (6 bases). Germline V gene sequence: CDR1 SNHLY, CDR2 FYNNEI. The germline V and J ends were trimmed by 6 bases and 5 bases, with 11 bases remaining between them. The CDR3 length is 14 residues. As DNA, the CDR3 is TGTGCCAGCAGAGTGAGGACAGATAATTCACCCCTCCACTTT. This encodes CASRVRTDNSPLHF.

The rearrangement uses TRBV30 and TRBJ1-6; 9 nucleotides line up with TRBD1. The V gene's germline CDR1 is GTSNPN and CDR2 SVGIG (reference sequence). Unmatched junction bases numbered 7, after V lost 1 base and J lost 6 bases. This CDR3 is built from 16 residues. Written as DNA, the CDR3 is TGTGCCTGGAGTGCGGATGGACAGGGGCGTAATTCACCCCTCCACTTT. This encodes CAWSADGQGRNSPLHF.

This rearrangement joins TRBV18 to TRBJ1-1, with 11 bases fitting TRBD1. CDR3 length: 15 amino acids. Germline V gives CDR1 KGHSH, CDR2 LQKENI. V gave up 3 bases and J gave up 5 bases; unmatched junction bases: 5. The CDR3 protein is CASSPGQGGETEAFF. Written as DNA, the CDR3 is TGTGCCAGCTCACCGGGACAGGGGGGAGAGACTGAAGCTTTCTTT.

This rearrangement joins TRBV19 to TRBJ1-4; 9 nucleotides align to TRBD1. The CDR3 runs 17 residues. Germline trimming cut 2 bases from V and 8 bases from J; bases unmatched to any gene: 12. Germline loops: CDR1 LNHDA, CDR2 SQIVND (reference sequence). CDR3 loop: CASSINWGQGTSEKLFF. For the CDR3, the DNA is TGTGCCAGTAGTATAAATTGGGGACAGGGTACAAGCGAAAAACTGTTTTTT.